This T cell receptor (beta chain) was identified in a study of shared T cell receptors in the human thymus. The ends lost 0 bases at V and 12 bases at J; junction bases unmatched: 8. CDR3 length: 14 residues. Germline lookup yields CDR1 LGHNT and CDR2 FRNRAP. Assay: immunoSEQ multiplex PCR; the TCRdb copy retains only in-frame clones and omits some. The table has under 700,000 clones, around three quarters seen once. The same sample was also used in a study of human thymus T cells. That paper adds: Resections from corrective heart surgery provided thymus tissue. In thymic and blood repertoires alike, V and J usage looked biased.

The gene calls are TRBV12-5 and TRBJ2-1; 7 bases agree with TRBD2. This receptor was taken from a boy younger than two with a congenital heart defect. The sequencing input was thymocytes. CDR3 protein: CASGLVEFGGGQFF. The CDR3 DNA reads TGTGCTAGTGGTTTGGTAGAATTTGGGGGGGGGCAGTTCTTC.